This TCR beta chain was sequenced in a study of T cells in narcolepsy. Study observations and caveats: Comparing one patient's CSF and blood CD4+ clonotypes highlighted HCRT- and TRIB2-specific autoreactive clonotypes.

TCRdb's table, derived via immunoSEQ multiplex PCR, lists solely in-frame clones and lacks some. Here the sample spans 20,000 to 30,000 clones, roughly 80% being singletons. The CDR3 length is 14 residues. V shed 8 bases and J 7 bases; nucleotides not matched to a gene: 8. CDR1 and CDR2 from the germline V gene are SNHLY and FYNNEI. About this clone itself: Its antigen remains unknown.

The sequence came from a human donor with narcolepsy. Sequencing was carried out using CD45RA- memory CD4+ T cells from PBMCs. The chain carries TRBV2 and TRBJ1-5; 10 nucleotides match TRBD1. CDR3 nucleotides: TGTGCCAGCCGTGGACAGGGGGATCGGCAGCCCCAGCATTTT. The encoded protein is CASRGQGDRQPQHF.